This record looks at one T cell receptor (beta chain) sequence and its context. This record comes from a study of blood T cell repertoires in COVID-19. Using immunoSEQ multiplex PCR, the repertoire was profiled, and TCRdb retains in-frame clones only, with some absent. The sample lists about 49,000 clones, approximately 90% occurring once. Sequencing used peripheral blood. The sequence came from an elderly man with acute or convalescent COVID-19.

Here the CDR3 reads CASSGSRTGDNQPQHF. CDR3 bases: TGTGCCAGCAGTGGATCCAGGACAGGGGATAATCAGCCCCAGCATTTT. The rearrangement joins TRBV2 to TRBJ1-5, with TRBD1 matching 9 bases. V shed 4 bases, J shed 4 bases, and the junction held 8 bases outside the gene matches. Germline lookup yields CDR1 SNHLY and CDR2 FYNNEI. This CDR3 contains 16 residues.